This T cell receptor beta chain was identified in a study of radiotherapy plus CTLA-4 blockade in lung cancer. Study-level information: There were objective responses in 18% of patients, and 31% had disease control.

The table came from immunoSEQ multiplex PCR; TCRdb's copy has only in-frame clones and leaves some out. The sample holds 80,000 to 95,000 clones, around four fifths seen once. The CDR3 is 13 amino acids. Trimming left V 0 bases short and J 8 bases short, with 9 bases between. The germline V gene has CDR1 SGDLS and CDR2 YYNGEE. Broader study findings: Early shifts in blood T cell clones, with interferon-beta, reportedly predicted response best.

Note on this clone: The target antigen is unknown.

This chain connects TRBV9 to TRBJ2-1, with D perhaps matching TRBD2 (6 bases). The starting material was peripheral blood, obtained from a patient treated with radiotherapy plus ipilimumab. This sequence was found in a human donor with non-small cell lung cancer who had stable disease on radiotherapy plus ipilimumab. The CDR3 nucleotides read TGTGCCAGCAGCGTAGCCTGGGGGGATGAGCAGTTCTTC. It translates to CASSVAWGDEQFF.